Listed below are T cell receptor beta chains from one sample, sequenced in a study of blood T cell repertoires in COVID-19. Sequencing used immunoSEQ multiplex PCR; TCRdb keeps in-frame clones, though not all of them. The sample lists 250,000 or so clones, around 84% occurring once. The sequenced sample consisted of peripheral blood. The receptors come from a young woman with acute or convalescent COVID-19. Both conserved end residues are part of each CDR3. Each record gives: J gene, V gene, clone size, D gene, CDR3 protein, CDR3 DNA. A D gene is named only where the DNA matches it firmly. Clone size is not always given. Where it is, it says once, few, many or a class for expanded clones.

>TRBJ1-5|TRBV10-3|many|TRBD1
CATGTGDLNQPQHF
TGTGCCACCGGGACAGGGGATCTTAATCAGCCCCAGCATTTT
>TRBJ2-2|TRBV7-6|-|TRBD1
CASSVHRGQVGELFF
TGTGCCAGCAGCGTACACAGGGGGCAGGTCGGGGAGCTGTTTTTT
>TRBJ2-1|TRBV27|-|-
CASSLWVGANYNEQFF
TGTGCCAGCAGTTTATGGGTGGGGGCCAACTACAATGAGCAGTTCTTC
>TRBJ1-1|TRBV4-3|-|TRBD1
CASSQSVGQGLNTEAFF
TGCGCCAGCAGCCAATCCGTGGGACAGGGCTTAAACACTGAAGCTTTCTTT
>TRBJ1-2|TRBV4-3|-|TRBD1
CASSQDIGTGVNYGYTF
TGCGCCAGCAGCCAAGATATAGGGACAGGGGTTAACTATGGCTACACCTTC
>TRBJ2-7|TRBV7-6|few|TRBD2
CASSLRRMGLATPYEQYF
TGTGCCAGCAGCTTAAGGAGGATGGGACTAGCGACTCCCTACGAGCAGTACTTC
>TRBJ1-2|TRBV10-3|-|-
CAIKRTDYGYTF
TGTGCCATCAAACGCACAGACTATGGCTACACCTTC
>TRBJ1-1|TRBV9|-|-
CASSVGPIGSGLGAFF
TGTGCCAGCAGCGTAGGCCCTATCGGAAGCGGGCTTGGAGCTTTCTTT
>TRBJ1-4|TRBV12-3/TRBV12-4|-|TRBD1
CATRQGAEKLFF
TGTGCCACTCGACAGGGGGCAGAAAAACTGTTTTTT
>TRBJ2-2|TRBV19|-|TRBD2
CASSPSPGSGSFGGELFF
TGTGCCAGTAGTCCTTCCCCCGGTAGCGGGAGCTTTGGCGGGGAGCTGTTTTTT
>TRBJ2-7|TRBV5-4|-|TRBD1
CASSAMRDRGSYEQYF
TGTGCCAGCAGCGCGATGCGGGACAGGGGTTCCTACGAGCAGTACTTC
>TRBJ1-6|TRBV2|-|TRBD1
CASLNQGVGSPLHF
TGTGCCAGCCTTAACCAGGGGGTAGGGTCACCCCTCCACTTT
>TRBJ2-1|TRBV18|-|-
CASSPDSRVNEQFF
TGTGCCAGCTCACCTGACAGTAGGGTCAATGAGCAGTTCTTC
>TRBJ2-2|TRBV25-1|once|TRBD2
CASTESRTSGSSGELFF
TGTGCCAGCACCGAATCCAGGACTAGCGGGAGTTCCGGGGAGCTGTTTTTT
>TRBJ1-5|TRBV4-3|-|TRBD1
CASSQDLIQGARNQPQHF
TGCGCCAGCAGCCAAGACCTAATACAGGGGGCACGAAATCAGCCCCAGCATTTT
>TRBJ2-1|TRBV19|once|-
CASMGWRERGLYNEQFF
TGTGCCAGTATGGGGTGGAGGGAAAGAGGCTTGTACAATGAGCAGTTCTTC
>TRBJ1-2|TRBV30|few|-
CAWSYGQSIYGYTF
TGTGCCTGGAGCTACGGACAGAGCATCTATGGCTACACCTTC
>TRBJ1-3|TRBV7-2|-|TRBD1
CASSLARDRGVGNTIYF
TGTGCCAGCAGCTTAGCGAGGGACAGGGGAGTTGGAAACACCATATATTTT
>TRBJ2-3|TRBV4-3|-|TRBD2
CASSQGLARGGADTQYF
TGCGCCAGCAGCCAAGGACTAGCGAGAGGTGGGGCAGATACGCAGTATTTT
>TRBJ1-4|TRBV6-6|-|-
CASSQIGQSNEKLFF
TGTGCCAGCAGTCAGATAGGACAGAGTAATGAAAAACTGTTTTTT
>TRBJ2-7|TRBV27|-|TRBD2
CASSRLQTSLFYEQYF
TGTGCCAGCAGTCGGCTACAGACTAGCCTATTCTACGAGCAGTACTTC
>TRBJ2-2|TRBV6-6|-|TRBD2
CASSRLAGVSTGELFF
TGTGCCAGCAGTCGACTAGCGGGAGTAAGTACCGGGGAGCTGTTTTTT
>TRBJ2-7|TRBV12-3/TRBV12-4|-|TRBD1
CASSPGQGYEQYF
TGTGCCAGCAGTCCCGGACAGGGCTACGAGCAGTACTTC
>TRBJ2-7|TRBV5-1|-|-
CASSLKGLYEQYF
TGCGCCAGCAGCTTGAAGGGACTCTACGAGCAGTACTTC
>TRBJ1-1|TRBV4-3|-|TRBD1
CASSQDTGAEAFF
TGCGCCAGCAGCCAAGATACAGGGGCTGAAGCTTTCTTT
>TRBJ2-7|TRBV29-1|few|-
CSVEPGTPPYEQYF
TGCAGCGTTGAGCCGGGGACACCACCCTACGAGCAGTACTTC
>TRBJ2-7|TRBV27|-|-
CASGPQDSYEQYF
TGTGCCTCTGGTCCACAGGACTCCTACGAGCAGTACTTC
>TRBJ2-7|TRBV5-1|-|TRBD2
CASSFWEDLPPSGNYEQYF
TGCGCCAGCAGCTTCTGGGAGGACTTACCTCCTAGCGGAAACTACGAGCAGTACTTC
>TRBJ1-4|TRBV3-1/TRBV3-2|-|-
CASSQGGRNEKLFF
TGTGCCAGCAGCCAAGGAGGGAGGAATGAAAAACTGTTTTTT
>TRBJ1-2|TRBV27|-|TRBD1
CASSTNRGVGYGYTF
TGTGCCAGCAGTACTAACAGGGGAGTGGGCTATGGCTACACCTTC
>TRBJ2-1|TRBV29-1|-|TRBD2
CSVEREWNEQFF
TGCAGCGTTGAGCGGGAGTGGAATGAGCAGTTCTTC
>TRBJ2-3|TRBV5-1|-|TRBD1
CASSDGGWGTGLDTQYF
TGCGCCAGCTCGGACGGAGGGTGGGGGACAGGGCTAGATACGCAGTATTTT
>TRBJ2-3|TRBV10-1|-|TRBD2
CPSSGLGLAGVPDTQYF
TGCCCCAGCAGCGGACTCGGACTAGCGGGAGTACCAGATACGCAGTATTTT
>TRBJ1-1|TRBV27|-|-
CASSFLQAPGNTEAFF
TGTGCCAGCAGTTTTTTACAGGCGCCCGGGAACACTGAAGCTTTCTTT
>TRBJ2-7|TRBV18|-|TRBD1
CASSPRQGAPIYEQYF
TGTGCCAGCTCACCACGACAGGGGGCTCCTATCTACGAGCAGTACTTC
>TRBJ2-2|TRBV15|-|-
CATSREQPTGELFF
TGTGCCACCAGCAGAGAACAGCCCACCGGGGAGCTGTTTTTT
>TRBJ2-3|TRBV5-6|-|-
CASSYPTGTDTQYF
TGTGCCAGCAGCTACCCGACAGGCACAGATACGCAGTATTTT
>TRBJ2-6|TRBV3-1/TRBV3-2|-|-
CASSQHESGANVLTF
TGTGCCAGCAGCCAACACGAGTCTGGGGCCAACGTCCTGACTTTC
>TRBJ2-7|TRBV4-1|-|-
CASSQGRHTPPYEQYF
TGCGCCAGCAGCCAAGGCCGTCATACTCCTCCCTACGAGCAGTACTTC